Listed below are T cell receptor beta chains from one sample, sequenced in a study of beta chain features in type 1 diabetes. Clones were read by immunoSEQ multiplex PCR, and TCRdb kept only the in-frame ones, dropping some. The sample records about 280,000 clones, about 15% being singletons. Sequences were obtained from naive CD4+ T cells from blood. These receptors came from a man younger than 35 with type 1 diabetes. CDR3s include the opening cysteine and the closing phenylalanine or tryptophan.

v_call	cdr3_aa
TRBV27	CASSPSSGAYAQYF
TRBV9	CASSASGQGAIYEQYF
TRBV15	CATSRDPTVNTEAFF
TRBV5-1	CASGVTMNTEAFF
TRBV5-1	CASSMTEMNTEAFF
TRBV30	CAWSRQSNQPQHF
TRBV7-8	CASSLAGVGRETQYF
TRBV7-2	CASSPRPARLNGAEQYF
TRBV6-5	CASSADRGRETQYF
TRBV9	CASSGRAVNSPLHF
TRBV5-1	CASSRGPRGSANTGELFF
TRBV5-4	CASSHGALTYEQYF
TRBV15	CATSRDTGNTIYF
TRBV28	CASAAPGSKDTQYF
TRBV6-5	CASSYPGTGGAEQYF
TRBV5-1	CASKQGEDYGYTF
TRBV30	CAWSPGLAGGQETQYF
TRBV7-9	CASSGGTGYTEQYF
TRBV28	CASLLSGGANKQYF
TRBV5-6	CASSLESEQYF
TRBV9	CASSVGGSDTQYF
TRBV29-1	CSVAGRAADTQYF
TRBV7-2	CASSFQAGGRNEQFF
TRBV5-1	CASSGGQGNYNEQFF
TRBV5-1	CASSLSGNQPQHF
TRBV7-2	CASSFTGTSGPALRELFF
TRBV29-1	CSARGSSTDTEAFF
TRBV27	CASSRGQANYGYTF
TRBV5-1	CASSTSMNTEAFF
TRBV4-3	CASSQDPLGGGYGYTF
TRBV9	CASSVLAGGENTGELFF
TRBV27	CASSRRTSGSGNEQFF
TRBV5-1	CASSLVSGTEEGTQYF
TRBV30	CAWSSLGAYEQYF
TRBV7-2	CASSPQAGGSYNEQFF
TRBV19	CASSIRGTGNNEQFF
TRBV4-3	CASSQVRGGMTDTQYF
TRBV30	CAGRGAGALEQYF
TRBV5-1	CASSLGLPYEQYF
TRBV29-1	CSVEDPTRWETQYF
TRBV6-6	CASSYSTEETQYF
TRBV6-5	CASRPRDRVWYGYTF
TRBV7-2	CASSYPGQDYEQYF
TRBV5-4	CASSHAGTSGDYEQYF
TRBV11-2	CASSLRVSGANVLTF
TRBV28	CASALMGQGKTQYF
TRBV5-1	CASWDRDGETQYF
TRBV5-1	CASSLRLAGGHTDTQYF
TRBV6-5	CASSYGDLDGYTF
TRBV7-2	CASSLQGPTEAFF
TRBV7-2	CASSPSWAGGYNEQFF
TRBV7-9	CASSLSPGAYEQYF
TRBV6-1	CASSEGMSGSFYEQYF